This TCR beta chain was profiled in a study of long-term antiretroviral therapy in people with HIV. Study results and limitations: Despite increasing after ART, diversity remained lower than that of transplant donor controls.

Germline V CDR1 and CDR2: SGHTA, FQGNSA. The CDR3 is 16 amino acids. V lost 3 bases, J lost 5 bases, and 16 bases lay in between. Without exception, participants with HIV were treated in the United States. About 1-11 million cryopreserved PBMC were held in samples before DNA extraction. In the case of this clone: The target antigen is unknown.

It was version v3.0 of the immunoSEQ assay that was run at survey level. The assay was immunoSEQ multiplex PCR, and TCRdb's table has in-frame clones only and misses some. Of 30,000 or so clones in the sample, 95% to 98% are singletons; the top ten hold about 1.9%. The sample was unsorted PBMCs, taken 7.6 years after starting antiretroviral therapy. V is TRBV7-2 and J is TRBJ1-4, with a possible D match to TRBD1 (5 bases). The receptor was derived from a man aged 25 to 40 with HIV. CDR3 in amino acids: CASSFGALRGNEKLFF. Here the CDR3 DNA reads TGTGCCAGCAGCTTCGGGGCCCTTAGAGGGAATGAAAAACTGTTTTTT.